These 3 T cell receptor beta chains came from one sample sequenced in a study of T-cell memory formation after mild COVID-19. TCRdb independently ran MiXCR on the 5' RACE reads; one entry per CDR3 protein. The sample contains about 140,000 distinct CDR3 sequences, around 15% of which appear only once. The material sequenced was PBMCs or a T cell subset sorted from them (not recorded which). The receptors come from an adult woman who had mild COVID-19 (a few samples of this study predate the infection). Cell type and time point are not known.

This clonotype was counted a few times. The chain has TRBV12-3 or TRBV12-4 and TRBJ2-7; TRBD1 matches at 10 bases. Germline trimming cut 3 bases from V and 2 bases from J; bases unmatched to any gene: 7. CDR3 length: 16 amino acids. The CDR3 bases are TGTGCCAGCAGTTTGAGTCCCGGGACAGGGGCCTACGAGCAGTACTTC. It specifies CASSLSPGTGAYEQYF.

This sequence joins TRBV4-2 and TRBJ2-7, with TRBD2 matching over 13 bases. Per germline, CDR1 LGHNA and CDR2 YNFKEQ. The CDR3 runs to 17 residues. V lost 4 bases, J lost 4 bases, and 10 bases stayed unmatched. The CDR3 loop is CASSLQAGLAGAYEQYF. CDR3 in DNA: TGTGCCAGCAGCCTCCAGGCTGGACTAGCGGGAGCGTACGAGCAGTACTTC.

The chain uses TRBV7-8 and TRBJ2-1; 8 bases agree with TRBD1. V shed 5 bases, J shed 7 bases, and the junction held 7 bases outside the gene matches. Germline assignment: CDR1 SGHVS and CDR2 FQNEAQ. The CDR3 has 14 amino acids. As DNA, the CDR3 is TGTGCCAGCAGCCTGACAGGGGATGGGAATGAGCAGTTCTTC. It is translated as CASSLTGDGNEQFF.